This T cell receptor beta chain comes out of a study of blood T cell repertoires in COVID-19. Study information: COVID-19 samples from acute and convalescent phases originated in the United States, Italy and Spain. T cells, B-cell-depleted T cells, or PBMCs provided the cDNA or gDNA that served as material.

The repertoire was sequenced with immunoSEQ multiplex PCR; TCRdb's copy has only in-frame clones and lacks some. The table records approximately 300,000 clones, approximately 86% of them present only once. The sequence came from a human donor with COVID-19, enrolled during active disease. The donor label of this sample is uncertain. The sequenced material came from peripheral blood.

The CDR3 sequence: CASTMRQLTEAFF. The CDR3 DNA is TGTGCCAGTACCATGAGGCAGCTCACTGAAGCTTTCTTT. The J gene is TRBJ1-1, the V gene TRBV19; D not certain. The CDR3 contains 13 residues. Germline V gene lookup returns CDR1 LNHDA and CDR2 SQIVND (reference sequence). Trimming took off 7 bases at V and 4 bases at J, with 13 bases between the two ends.